This passage covers 7 T cell receptor beta chains from one sample sequenced in a study of CD8 T cells in Susac syndrome. Reverse transcription used roughly 0.45 to 1 ug RNA and random hexamers. TCRdb called the immunoSEQ multiplex PCR reads again in MiXCR, with one record for every CDR3 protein. The sample has about 49,000 distinct CDR3 sequences; more than 85% are singletons. Sequences were obtained from CD8+ T cells from PBMCs. The receptors derive from a human donor in good health.

The gene calls are TRBV6-7 and TRBJ1-2; D unresolved. TRBV6-7 is assigned to the ORF class and has an uncertain function. There are 14 residues in the CDR3. V gave up 0 bases and J gave up 3 bases, with 8 bases separating them. The CDR3 DNA reads TGTGCCAGCAGTTACTCGTCGGGAGACTATGGCTACACCTTC. Its translation: CASSYSSGDYGYTF.

This chain links TRBV7-9 with TRBJ1-4; 7 nucleotides match TRBD1. Trimming removed 5 bases from V and 8 bases from J; junction bases left unmatched: 11. The CDR3 runs 15 residues. Germline V gene data show CDR1 as SEHNR and CDR2 as FQNEAQ (reference sequence). The CDR3 nucleotides are TGTGCCAGCAGCCCTCCGACAGGGTTAGACGAAAAACTGTTTTTT. This encodes CASSPPTGLDEKLFF.

In its sample, this clonotype was seen once. The chain employs TRBV7-9 and TRBJ2-1; TRBD1 agrees at 7 bases. V trimming: 6 bases; J trimming: 4 bases; junction bases outside the gene matches: 3. The CDR3 has 13 amino acids. CDR1 and CDR2 from the germline V gene are SEHNR and FQNEAQ (reference sequence). The CDR3 region is CASRRTGYNEQFF. In DNA, the CDR3 is TGTGCCAGCAGACGGACAGGATACAATGAGCAGTTCTTC.

The J gene is TRBJ2-1, the V gene TRBV20-1; 7 positions agree with TRBD1. The ends lost 5 bases at V and 2 bases at J; junction bases unmatched: 21. The CDR3 length is 19 residues. Germline V lookup: CDR1 DFQATT, CDR2 SNEGSKA (reference sequence). CDR3 nucleotide sequence: TGCAGTGCTTCACCATACCGACAGGGACCTACAGGGGCCTACAATGAGCAGTTCTTC. It codes for CSASPYRQGPTGAYNEQFF.

The chain couples TRBV3-1 to TRBJ2-7; 7 bases agree with TRBD2. The germline V gene has CDR1 LGHDT and CDR2 YNNKEL (reference sequence). Losses at the gene ends were 0 bases for V and 3 bases for J; bases not matched to a gene: 5. The CDR3 has 15 residues. Here the CDR3 reads CASSQDQERDYEQYF. The CDR3 DNA follows: TGTGCCAGCAGCCAAGATCAAGAGCGGGACTACGAGCAGTACTTC.

The gene calls are TRBV4-1 and TRBJ2-7; D is possibly TRBD2 (6 bases). This CDR3 has 15 residues. The germline gives CDR1 MGHRA, CDR2 YSYEKL. The ends were cut back, 0 bases at V and 6 bases at J, with 15 bases in the middle. Written as DNA, the CDR3 is TGCGCCAGCAGCCAAGATGCGGGGAGCCTAGGCGAGCAGTACTTC. Translation gives CASSQDAGSLGEQYF.

The CDR3 nucleotides read TGTGCCAGCAGCCCCAGGGGGCGAGGGGTTGGCTACGAGCAGTACTTC. It translates to CASSPRGRGVGYEQYF. The chain has TRBV11-1 and TRBJ2-7; TRBD1 matches at 8 bases. Germline V gene data show CDR1 as SGHAT and CDR2 as FQDESV (reference sequence). The CDR3 has 16 residues. Trimming took 5 bases from V and 3 from J; bases not matched to a gene: 12.